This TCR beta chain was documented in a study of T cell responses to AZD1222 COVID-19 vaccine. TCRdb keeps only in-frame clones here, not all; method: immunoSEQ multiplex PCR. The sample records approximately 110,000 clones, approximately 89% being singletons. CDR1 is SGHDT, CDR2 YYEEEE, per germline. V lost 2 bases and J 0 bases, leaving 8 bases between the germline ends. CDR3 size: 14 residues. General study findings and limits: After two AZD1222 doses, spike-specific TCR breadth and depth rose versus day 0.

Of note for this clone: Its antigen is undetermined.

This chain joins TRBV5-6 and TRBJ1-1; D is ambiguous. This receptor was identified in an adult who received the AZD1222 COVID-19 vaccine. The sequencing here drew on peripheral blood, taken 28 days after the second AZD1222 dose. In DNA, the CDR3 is TGTGCCAGCAGCTTTGGGCAGCTGAACACTGAAGCTTTCTTT. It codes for CASSFGQLNTEAFF.